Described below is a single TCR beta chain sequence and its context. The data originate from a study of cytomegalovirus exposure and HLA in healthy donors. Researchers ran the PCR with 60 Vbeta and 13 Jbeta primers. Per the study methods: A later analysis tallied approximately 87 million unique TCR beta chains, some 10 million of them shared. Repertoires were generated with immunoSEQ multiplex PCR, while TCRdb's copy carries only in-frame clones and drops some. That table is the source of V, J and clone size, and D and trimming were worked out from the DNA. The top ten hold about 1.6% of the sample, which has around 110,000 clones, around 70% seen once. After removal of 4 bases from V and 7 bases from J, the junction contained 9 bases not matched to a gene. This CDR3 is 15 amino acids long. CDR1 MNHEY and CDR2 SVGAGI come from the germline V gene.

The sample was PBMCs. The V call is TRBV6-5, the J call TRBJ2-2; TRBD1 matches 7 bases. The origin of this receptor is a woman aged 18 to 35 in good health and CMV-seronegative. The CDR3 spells CASSSLGGAGGELFF. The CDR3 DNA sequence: TGTGCCAGCAGTTCTTTAGGGGGCGCCGGCGGGGAGCTGTTTTTT.